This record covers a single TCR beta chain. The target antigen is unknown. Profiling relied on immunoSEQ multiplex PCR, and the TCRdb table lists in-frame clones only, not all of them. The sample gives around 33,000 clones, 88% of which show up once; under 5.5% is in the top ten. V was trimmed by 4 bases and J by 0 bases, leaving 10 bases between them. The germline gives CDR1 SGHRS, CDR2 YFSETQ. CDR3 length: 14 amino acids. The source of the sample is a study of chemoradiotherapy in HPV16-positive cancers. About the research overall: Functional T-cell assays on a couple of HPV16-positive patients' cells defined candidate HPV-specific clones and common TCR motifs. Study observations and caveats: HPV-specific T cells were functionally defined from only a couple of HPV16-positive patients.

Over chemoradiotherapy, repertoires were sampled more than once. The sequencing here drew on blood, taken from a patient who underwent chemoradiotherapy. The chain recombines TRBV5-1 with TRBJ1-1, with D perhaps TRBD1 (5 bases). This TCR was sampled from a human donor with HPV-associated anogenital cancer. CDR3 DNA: TGCGCCAGCAGCAGACAGCCCATGAACACTGAAGCTTTCTTT. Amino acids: CASSRQPMNTEAFF.